The 32 T cell receptor beta chains given below trace back to one sample, sequenced in a study of tumor-infiltrating lymphocytes in localized non-small cell lung cancer. Produced via immunoSEQ multiplex PCR; TCRdb's table is partial and in-frame only. The repertoire has under 25,000 clones, 69% of them found once; the top ten carry 14% to 15%. Sequencing was carried out using lung tumor tissue. The receptors derive from a human donor with non-small cell lung cancer.

The chain employs TRBV5-1 and TRBJ2-7; D ambiguous. This CDR3 spans 14 amino acids. Germline V gene sequence: CDR1 SGHRS, CDR2 YFSETQ. Deletions cut 4 bases from V and 1 base from J, with 12 bases between. The CDR3 DNA follows: TGCGCCAGCAGCGGAGTAGTAAATTCCTACGAGCAGTACTTC. It specifies CASSGVVNSYEQYF. Full variable domain (outside the CDR3, taken from reference TRBV5-1 and TRBJ2-7): KAGVTQTPRYLIKTRGQQVTLSCSPISGHRSVSWYQQTPGQGLQFLFEYFSETQRNKGNFPGRFSGRQFSNSRSEMNVSTLELGDSALYLCASSGVVNSYEQYFGPGTRLTVT.

The gene calls are TRBV5-1 and TRBJ2-4; no definite D call. Germline V gene data show CDR1 as SGHRS and CDR2 as YFSETQ. The length of the CDR3 is 13 residues. V lost 1 base and J 0 bases, leaving 2 bases between the germline ends. The CDR3 DNA sequence: TGCGCCAGCAGCTTGAGAGCCAAAAACATTCAGTACTTC. It specifies CASSLRAKNIQYF.

V gene TRBV5-1 combines with J gene TRBJ2-2, with a tentative D call TRBD2 (6 bases). The CDR3 is 13 amino acids. V shed 4 bases and J shed 8 bases, with 12 bases lying between them. Germline lookup yields CDR1 SGHRS and CDR2 YFSETQ. This CDR3 reads CASSSLSGGELFF. In nucleotides, the CDR3 is TGCGCCAGCAGCAGTCTTAGCGGTGGGGAGCTGTTTTTT.

The gene calls are TRBV9 and TRBJ1-2; D remains ambiguous. V lost 0 bases and J 2 bases, leaving 8 bases between the germline ends. CDR1 is SGDLS and CDR2 is YYNGEE in the germline V gene. The length of the CDR3 is 14 residues. This chain's CDR3 is CASSVVGSNYGYTF. The CDR3, as DNA: TGTGCCAGCAGCGTAGTGGGGAGCAACTATGGCTACACCTTC.

The gene calls are TRBV15 and TRBJ2-5, with TRBD1 matching 7 bases. With V trimmed by 0 bases and J by 5 bases, 0 bases remained unmatched. Germline V gives CDR1 LNHNV, CDR2 YYDKDF (reference sequence). The length of the CDR3 is 13 residues. This chain's CDR3 is CATSRDRGETQYF. The CDR3, as DNA: TGTGCCACCAGCAGAGACAGGGGGGAGACCCAGTACTTC.

The V and J genes are TRBV7-6 and TRBJ2-1; D gene ambiguous. The V and J ends lost 4 bases and 0 bases respectively, with 10 bases between them. CDR1 and CDR2 (germline): SGHVS, FNYEAQ. The CDR3 extends over 15 amino acids. CDR3 nucleotides: TGTGCCAGCAGCTACGACTTTAGCTCCTACAATGAGCAGTTCTTC. Encoded protein: CASSYDFSSYNEQFF.

This clone was observed a handful of times. The chain recombines TRBV6-4 with TRBJ2-3, with 14 bases aligning to TRBD2. The J segment lost 4 bases and the V segment lost 5 bases, leaving 5 bases of the junction unmatched. Germline lookup yields CDR1 MRHNA and CDR2 SNTAGT. This CDR3 has 16 amino acids. This CDR3 reads CASSRGTSGSADTQYF. CDR3 sequence (DNA): TGTGCCAGCAGTAGGGGGACTAGCGGGAGTGCAGATACGCAGTATTTT.

The chain uses TRBV5-1 and TRBJ2-3; D is ambiguous. The length of the CDR3 is 14 residues. V was clipped by 0 bases and J by 4 bases, with 9 bases between them. CDR1 is SGHRS and CDR2 is YFSETQ in the germline V gene. CDR3 loop: CASSLVQLPDTQYF. The CDR3, as DNA: TGCGCCAGCAGCTTGGTACAGCTACCAGATACGCAGTATTTT.

This chain joins TRBV11-2 and TRBJ2-7; 8 nucleotides line up with TRBD2. The CDR3 totals 14 residues. In germline, CDR1 is SGHAT, CDR2 FQNNGV. Trimming took 4 bases from V and 2 from J; bases not matched to a gene: 4. The CDR3 protein is CASSSGLVAYEQYF. The DNA of the CDR3 is TGTGCCAGCAGCTCGGGACTAGTGGCCTACGAGCAGTACTTC. The whole variable domain, filled in from reference TRBV11-2 and TRBJ2-7, reads EAGVAQSPRYKIIEKRQSVAFWCNPISGHATLYWYQQILGQGPKLLIQFQNNGVVDDSQLPKDRFSAERLKGVDSTLKIQPAKLEDSAVYLCASSSGLVAYEQYFGPGTRLTVT.

The CDR3 loop reads CASVGGSGVNTEAFF. The CDR3 DNA reads TGTGCCAGTGTCGGGGGTTCGGGCGTGAACACTGAAGCTTTCTTT. V gene TRBV28 combines with J gene TRBJ1-1; D may be TRBD1 (5 bases). The CDR3 sequence is 15 residues long. Per germline, CDR1 MDHEN and CDR2 SYDVKM. Trimming shortened V by 9 bases and J by 0 bases, and 17 bases separated the two germline ends.

The chain recombines TRBV2 with TRBJ1-4, with 7 bases identical to TRBD1. This CDR3 is 14 amino acids long. The J segment lost 4 bases and the V segment lost 5 bases, leaving 4 bases of the junction unmatched. The germline V gene has CDR1 SNHLY and CDR2 FYNNEI. The CDR3 region is CASSKQGINEKLFF. The CDR3 DNA is TGTGCCAGCAGTAAACAGGGGATTAATGAAAAACTGTTTTTT. Variable domain in full (rest from reference TRBV2 and TRBJ1-4): EPEVTQTPSHQVTQMGQEVILRCVPISNHLYFYWYRQILGQKVEFLVSFYNNEISEKSEIFDDQFSVERPDGSNFTLKIRSTKLEDSAMYFCASSKQGINEKLFFGSGTQLSVL.

V is TRBV5-6 and J is TRBJ2-5; no firm D call. The CDR3 sequence is 14 residues long. From germline, CDR1 is SGHDT and CDR2 YYEEEE. Trimming pared 0 bases from V and 0 bases from J, leaving 6 bases between. The CDR3 sequence: CASSLGVNQETQYF. CDR3 in DNA: TGTGCCAGCAGCTTGGGAGTAAACCAAGAGACCCAGTACTTC.

There are a few counts of this clone. This rearrangement joins TRBV5-6 to TRBJ1-2; D uncertain. Per germline, CDR1 SGHDT and CDR2 YYEEEE. V was cut by 0 bases and J by 4 bases, with 7 bases left in between. This CDR3 contains 13 residues. The CDR3 DNA sequence: TGTGCCAGCAGCTTGGACACGGTCTATGGCTACACCTTC. Translating gives CASSLDTVYGYTF.

This clone has only a few counts. The chain recombines TRBV28 with TRBJ1-2, with no clear D. Trimming took 6 bases from V and 4 from J, leaving 12 bases between them. This CDR3 spans 13 amino acids. Germline V gene sequence: CDR1 MDHEN, CDR2 SYDVKM. The CDR3 loop is CASSSGSLYGYTF. CDR3 nucleotide sequence: TGTGCCAGCAGCAGTGGCTCCCTCTATGGCTACACCTTC.

V is TRBV5-1 and J is TRBJ1-1, with D possibly TRBD1 on 5 matching bases. Germline CDR1 reads SGHRS; CDR2 reads YFSETQ. V was pared by 0 bases and J by 2 bases, with 8 bases between. This CDR3 has 14 residues. CDR3 sequence reads: CASSLGQTNTEAFF. Written as DNA, the CDR3 is TGCGCCAGCAGCTTGGGACAGACTAACACTGAAGCTTTCTTT.

This clone was detected once. The chain recombines TRBV18 with TRBJ1-1; possibly TRBD1 for D (6 bases). This CDR3 is 14 amino acids long. V was pared by 2 bases and J by 9 bases, with 16 bases between. The germline V gene encodes CDR1 KGHSH and CDR2 LQKENI. CDR3 sequence reads: CASSPGSLQGKAFF. The CDR3 nucleotides are TGTGCCAGCTCACCAGGGAGCTTACAGGGTAAAGCTTTCTTT.

This chain connects TRBV19 to TRBJ1-6, with 10 bases identical to TRBD1. The CDR3 covers 14 residues. Germline V gives CDR1 LNHDA, CDR2 SQIVND (reference sequence). The J segment lost 6 bases and the V segment lost 7 bases, leaving 3 bases of the junction unmatched. The CDR3 DNA follows: TGTGCCAGTAAGCGGACAGGGGGTAATTCACCCCTCCACTTT. Protein: CASKRTGGNSPLHF.

The chain links TRBV5-1 to TRBJ1-1; 7 bases align to TRBD1. The CDR3 has 15 amino acids. V was clipped by 0 bases and J by 0 bases; unmatched bases: 2. CDR1 and CDR2 (germline): SGHRS, YFSETQ. CDR3 amino acids: CASSLAQGLNTEAFF. Written as DNA, the CDR3 is TGCGCCAGCAGCTTGGCACAGGGGTTGAACACTGAAGCTTTCTTT.

The CDR3 nucleotides are TGTGCCAGCTCATCACGAAAGTCTGGCGACACTGAAGCTTTCTTT. Translating it yields CASSSRKSGDTEAFF. The chain employs TRBV18 and TRBJ1-1; D unclear. The CDR3 runs to 15 residues. Looked up from germline, CDR1 is KGHSH and CDR2 is LQKENI. Trimming stripped 5 bases from V and 3 bases from J, with 16 bases between.

The V call is TRBV10-3, the J call TRBJ2-1; a weak D match, TRBD1 (7 bases). Germline V lookup: CDR1 ENHRY, CDR2 SYGVKD. The CDR3 covers 14 residues. The germline V and J ends were trimmed by 7 bases and 4 bases, with 14 bases remaining between them. The CDR3: CAIMEGARYNEQFF. CDR3 sequence (DNA): TGTGCCATCATGGAGGGGGCGCGATACAATGAGCAGTTCTTC.

The chain links TRBV5-1 to TRBJ2-6; 12 nucleotides line up with TRBD1. CDR1 is SGHRS and CDR2 is YFSETQ in the germline V gene. This CDR3 is 18 amino acids long. With 3 bases clipped from V and 4 bases from J, the junction kept 8 bases outside the gene matches. CDR3 residues: CASSSRGDRGLGANVLTF. Here the CDR3 DNA reads TGCGCCAGCAGCTCCAGGGGGGACAGGGGGCTCGGGGCCAACGTCCTGACTTTC.

The rearrangement joins TRBV5-1 to TRBJ2-1; 13 bases are shared with TRBD2. Germline lookup yields CDR1 SGHRS and CDR2 YFSETQ. This CDR3 spans 15 amino acids. With 4 bases clipped from V and 10 bases from J, the junction kept 8 bases outside the gene matches. In nucleotides, the CDR3 is TGCGCCAGCAGCGCGGGACTAGCGGGAATAAGGGAGCAGTTCTTC. It is translated as CASSAGLAGIREQFF.

This clone has at least ten counts. The rearrangement links TRBV20-1 to TRBJ1-4; no firm D call. The CDR3 runs 11 residues. Between the trimmed V and J ends, which lost 3 bases and 13 bases, there was a span of 12 bases. The germline V gene encodes CDR1 DFQATT and CDR2 SNEGSKA (reference sequence). The CDR3 nucleotides are TGCAGTGCTAGGAGCCCTTGGGGACTGTTTTTT. Encoded protein: CSARSPWGLFF.

The chain combines TRBV10-3 with TRBJ2-1; TRBD2 agrees at 10 bases. This CDR3 spans 17 amino acids. CDR1 is ENHRY and CDR2 is SYGVKD in the germline V gene. V trimming: 7 bases; J trimming: 0 bases; junction bases outside the gene matches: 9. The CDR3 region is CAIMSLAGASSYNEQFF. The DNA of the CDR3 is TGTGCCATCATGTCGCTAGCGGGGGCCAGCTCCTACAATGAGCAGTTCTTC.

The chain employs TRBV15 and TRBJ1-4; 8 nucleotides align to TRBD1. The CDR3 loop spans 14 amino acids. J gave up 8 bases and V 5 bases, and 7 bases lay outside the gene matches. CDR1 and CDR2 (germline): LNHNV, YYDKDF (reference sequence). CDR3 DNA: TGTGCCACCAGCGACCGACAGGGGTTAGAAAAACTGTTTTTT. It codes for CATSDRQGLEKLFF.

This clone has a handful of counts. CDR3 nucleotides: TGTGCCAGCTCACCCCCCCAGGTGGCAGGGCCAACCTACGAGCAGTACTTC. The encoded protein is CASSPPQVAGPTYEQYF. The V and J genes are TRBV18 and TRBJ2-7, with D possibly matching TRBD1 (5 bases). The CDR3 contains 17 residues. CDR1 and CDR2 (germline): KGHSH, LQKENI. V dropped 3 bases and J dropped 2 bases, with 20 bases sitting between them.

This clone was detected only once. The chain links TRBV10-3 to TRBJ2-5; D unclear. Between the trimmed V and J ends, which lost 0 bases and 3 bases, there was a span of 5 bases. The CDR3 length is 13 residues. From germline, CDR1 is ENHRY and CDR2 SYGVKD. CDR3 in amino acids: CAISESTEETQYF. CDR3 in DNA: TGTGCCATCAGTGAGTCGACGGAAGAGACCCAGTACTTC.

This sequence joins TRBV27 and TRBJ2-3; 14 bases map to TRBD2. The CDR3 loop spans 18 amino acids. From germline, CDR1 is MNHEY and CDR2 SMNVEV (reference sequence). With V trimmed by 7 bases and J by 3 bases, 12 bases remained unmatched. The CDR3 reads CASTPINGLAGGTDTQYF. The CDR3 coding sequence is TGTGCCAGCACCCCAATCAACGGACTAGCGGGAGGAACAGATACGCAGTATTTT.

This chain uses TRBV28 with TRBJ2-7; D might be TRBD1 (6 bases). The CDR3 consists of 16 residues. V was cut by 5 bases and J by 7 bases, with 24 bases left in between. CDR1 and CDR2 (germline): MDHEN, SYDVKM. CDR3 bases: TGTGCCAGCAGTCCGATACCTGGGGCAGGACAGTTTGAGCAGTACTTC. Protein product: CASSPIPGAGQFEQYF.

The V gene is TRBV2, the J gene TRBJ2-6; no clear D. Germline V gene data show CDR1 as SNHLY and CDR2 as FYNNEI. Between the trimmed V and J ends, which lost 6 bases and 0 bases, there was a span of 9 bases. The CDR3 extends over 15 amino acids. This CDR3 is CASRDDSSGANVLTF. Written as DNA, the CDR3 is TGTGCCAGCAGAGACGATAGCTCTGGGGCCAACGTCCTGACTTTC.

This clone has just a few counts. This chain links TRBV11-2 with TRBJ2-7; 7 nucleotides line up with TRBD1. Germline trimming cut 5 bases from V and 0 bases from J; bases unmatched to any gene: 13. The CDR3 has 17 amino acids. The germline gives CDR1 SGHAT, CDR2 FQNNGV. The DNA of the CDR3 is TGTGCCAGCAGCCAAACCCAGGGACAGCCCAGCTCCTACGAGCAGTACTTC. Translation: CASSQTQGQPSSYEQYF.

The chain is built from TRBV4-1 and TRBJ2-1, with 7 bases matching TRBD2. Germline CDR1 and CDR2: MGHRA and YSYEKL. The junction had 3 bases not matched to a gene; V was cut back by 4 bases and J by 0 bases. The CDR3 consists of 15 residues. The CDR3 spells CASSLPGGSYNEQFF. The CDR3 DNA is TGCGCCAGCAGCCTACCGGGAGGCTCCTACAATGAGCAGTTCTTC.